The 27 T cell receptor beta chains reported below all come from one sample, sequenced in a study of T-cell memory formation after mild COVID-19. TCRdb recomputed calls from the 5' RACE reads with MiXCR, one row per CDR3 protein. Among tens of thousands of distinct CDR3 sequences listed, approximately 6.5% were seen once. Sequenced material: PBMCs or a T cell subset sorted from them (not recorded which). Source of these receptors: an adult who had mild COVID-19 (a few samples of this study predate the infection). Cell type and time point are not known.

This chain uses TRBV28 with TRBJ2-1; 10 nucleotides align to TRBD2. Germline lookup yields CDR1 MDHEN and CDR2 SYDVKM. The trim removed 8 bases at V and 8 bases at J, leaving 9 bases unmatched. CDR3 size: 14 residues. CDR3 DNA: TGTGCCAGCTGGACTAGCGGAGTTAAGTATGAGCAGTTCTTC. Translated, it gives CASWTSGVKYEQFF.

The V call is TRBV9, the J call TRBJ2-1; 11 nucleotides align to TRBD2. Germline V CDR1 and CDR2: SGDLS, YYNGEE. The CDR3 runs 16 residues. J gave up 7 bases and V 4 bases, and 10 bases lay outside the gene matches. The CDR3 reads CASSSLAGGLMNEQFF. Here the CDR3 DNA reads TGTGCCAGCAGCTCCTTAGCGGGGGGGCTAATGAATGAGCAGTTCTTC.

Ten or more counts support this clonotype. The rearrangement joins TRBV10-3 to TRBJ1-5; D gene unclear. V was shortened by 6 bases and J by 4 bases, with 7 bases between the two germline ends. Germline values: CDR1 ENHRY, CDR2 SYGVKD. This CDR3 is 12 amino acids long. The DNA of the CDR3 is TGTGCCATCAGCGACCCTAATCAGCCCCAGCATTTT. Protein product: CAISDPNQPQHF.

Many counts were recorded for this clonotype. The chain recombines TRBV7-9 with TRBJ1-2; no clear D. V was cut by 5 bases and J by 4 bases, with 11 bases left in between. Germline CDR1 SEHNR, CDR2 FQNEAQ (reference sequence). CDR3 size: 13 residues. This CDR3 is CASSTDGPYGYTF. The DNA of the CDR3 is TGTGCCAGCAGCACCGACGGACCCTATGGCTACACCTTC.

Turning to this clonotype: A read error may explain this, as a much larger clone is one base away. The rearrangement joins TRBV6-2 or TRBV6-3 to TRBJ2-7; 8 nucleotides line up with TRBD2. Germline loops: CDR1 MNHEY, CDR2 SVGEGT. This CDR3 region has 14 residues. The chain's CDR3 is CAISYGGRPYEQYF. The CDR3 nucleotides read TGTGCCATCAGTTACGGCGGGAGGCCCTACGAGCAGTACTTC.

The genes are TRBV6-5 and TRBJ2-2; D is uncertain. CDR1 MNHEY and CDR2 SVGAGI come from the germline V gene. Trimming shortened V by 4 bases and J by 4 bases, and 4 bases separated the two germline ends. The length of the CDR3 is 12 residues. In DNA form, the CDR3 reads TGTGCCAGCAGTTTTGTCACCGGGGAGCTGTTTTTT. Protein: CASSFVTGELFF.

In this sample, this clonotype turned up many times. The chain recombines TRBV2 with TRBJ1-2, with D possibly matching TRBD1 (5 bases). Germline CDR1 reads SNHLY; CDR2 reads FYNNEI. Trimming shortened V by 7 bases and J by 4 bases, and 10 bases separated the two germline ends. The CDR3 runs to 12 residues. This CDR3 is CASTGDVYGYTF. The CDR3 DNA reads TGTGCCAGCACCGGGGACGTCTATGGCTACACCTTC. Combining the CDR3 with reference TRBV2 and TRBJ1-2 gives the whole variable domain EPEVTQTPSHQVTQMGQEVILRCVPISNHLYFYWYRQILGQKVEFLVSFYNNEISEKSEIFDDQFSVERPDGSNFTLKIRSTKLEDSAMYFCASTGDVYGYTFGSGTRLTVV.

The table lists this clonotype with many counts. This chain joins TRBV24-1 and TRBJ2-2; D gene ambiguous. Germline V gene lookup returns CDR1 KGHDR and CDR2 SFDVKD. The V gene lost 4 bases and the J gene lost 1 base, with 12 bases spanning the gap. The CDR3 is 16 amino acids. CDR3 protein: CATSDEGRLNTGELFF. DNA for the CDR3: TGTGCCACCAGTGACGAAGGACGGTTGAACACCGGGGAGCTGTTTTTT.

This clonotype was detected many times. The chain recombines TRBV11-1 with TRBJ2-6; D not resolved. Germline CDR1 is SGHAT and CDR2 is FQDESV (reference sequence). This CDR3 region has 15 residues. Trimming shortened V by 1 base and J by 0 bases, and 4 bases separated the two germline ends. Written as DNA, the CDR3 is TGTGCCAGCAGCTTAGGACTCTCTGGGGCCAACGTCCTGACTTTC. It translates to CASSLGLSGANVLTF.

This clonotype showed up many times. The rearrangement uses TRBV5-1 and TRBJ2-1; the D gene is possibly TRBD2 (6 bases). V lost 0 bases, J lost 0 bases, and 7 bases lay in between. The CDR3 has 15 amino acids. Germline lookup yields CDR1 SGHRS and CDR2 YFSETQ. The CDR3 coding sequence is TGCGCCAGCAGCTTGGACGGGAGCTCCTACAATGAGCAGTTCTTC. It encodes CASSLDGSSYNEQFF.

In this sample, this clonotype turned up a few times. This sequence joins TRBV19 and TRBJ2-7; possibly TRBD2 for D (6 bases). The V and J ends lost 3 bases and 2 bases respectively, with 14 bases between them. Germline CDR1 reads LNHDA; CDR2 reads SQIVND (reference sequence). CDR3 length: 15 amino acids. The CDR3 DNA reads TGTGCCAGTAGTATGCCAGCGGGTGATACCTACGAGCAGTACTTC. Translating gives CASSMPAGDTYEQYF. The variable domain in full, completed from reference TRBV19 and TRBJ2-7, reads DGGITQSPKYLFRKEGQNVTLSCEQNLNHDAMYWYRQDPGQGLRLIYYSQIVNDFQKGDIAEGYSVSREKKESFPLTVTSAQKNPTAFYLCASSMPAGDTYEQYFGPGTRLTVT.

This clonotype was observed many times. The V gene is TRBV4-1, the J gene TRBJ2-7; 7 bases match TRBD1. V gave up 4 bases and J gave up 2 bases; unmatched junction bases: 5. CDR3 length equals 14 residues. CDR1 MGHRA and CDR2 YSYEKL come from the germline V gene. The CDR3 spells CASSPRDSPYEQYF. The CDR3 DNA follows: TGCGCCAGCAGCCCCCGGGACAGCCCCTACGAGCAGTACTTC.

This sequence joins TRBV4-3 and TRBJ2-3, with TRBD2 matching 14 bases. This CDR3 is 18 amino acids long. Germline CDR1 and CDR2: LGHNA and YSLEER. Losses at the gene ends were 2 bases for V and 5 bases for J; bases not matched to a gene: 9. In DNA, the CDR3 is TGCGCCAGCAGCCAAAACCCCCTGACTAGCGGGAGGGGAGATACGCAGTATTTT. Its protein is CASSQNPLTSGRGDTQYF.

The rearrangement uses TRBV4-1 and TRBJ1-1; no firm D call. This CDR3 is built from 15 residues. The germline V gene has CDR1 MGHRA and CDR2 YSYEKL. Trimming took 0 bases from V and 0 from J, leaving 8 bases between them. CDR3 region: CASSQEGRVNTEAFF. Written as DNA, the CDR3 is TGCGCCAGCAGCCAAGAAGGTAGGGTGAACACTGAAGCTTTCTTT.

V and J are TRBV18 and TRBJ2-1; maybe TRBD2 (5 bases). The germline V gene has CDR1 KGHSH and CDR2 LQKENI. Between the trimmed V and J ends, which lost 6 bases and 10 bases, there was a span of 13 bases. This CDR3 spans 12 amino acids. In nucleotides, the CDR3 is TGTGCCAGCTCGGGAGATATTGGGGAGCAGTTCTTC. Translating it yields CASSGDIGEQFF.

Many counts were recorded for this clonotype. The CDR3 DNA sequence: TGTGCCAGCAGCCGGTACCGAGCCTCCGATACGCAGTATTTT. Its translation: CASSRYRASDTQYF. This chain links TRBV4-2 with TRBJ2-3, with D hard to call. Germline CDR1 reads LGHNA; CDR2 reads YNFKEQ. The CDR3 is made up of 14 amino acids. V gave up 4 bases and J gave up 6 bases, with 14 bases separating them.

This clonotype occurred many times. The V and J genes are TRBV20-1 and TRBJ2-7; 9 bases agree with TRBD1. Germline CDR1 is DFQATT and CDR2 is SNEGSKA (reference sequence). V gave up 6 bases and J gave up 3 bases; unmatched junction bases: 6. The CDR3 runs to 13 residues. CDR3 region: CSAERTGVYEQYF. CDR3 in DNA: TGCAGTGCCGAGAGGACAGGGGTCTACGAGCAGTACTTC.

Many counts were recorded for this clonotype. The chain uses TRBV6-5 and TRBJ2-5; tentative D call: TRBD2 (6 bases). Germline V CDR1 and CDR2: MNHEY, SVGAGI. CDR3 length equals 15 residues. Deletions cut 3 bases from V and 4 bases from J, with 15 bases between. The CDR3 coding sequence is TGTGCCAGCAGTTATGGAGGGGCGGCCTTAGAGACCCAGTACTTC. Translated, it gives CASSYGGAALETQYF.

This clonotype has at least ten counts. This chain joins TRBV7-2 and TRBJ2-5; a weak D match, TRBD1 (6 bases). Between the trimmed V and J ends, which lost 5 bases and 4 bases, there was a span of 17 bases. This CDR3 has 15 residues. Germline V lookup: CDR1 SGHTA, CDR2 FQGNSA. CDR3 in amino acids: CASSRATGSGETQYF. DNA of the CDR3: TGTGCCAGCAGCCGGGCTACAGGGTCTGGAGAGACCCAGTACTTC.

The chain carries TRBV20-1 and TRBJ2-3; 8 bases fit TRBD2. Germline V gives CDR1 DFQATT, CDR2 SNEGSKA (reference sequence). J lost 4 bases, V lost 6 bases, and 9 bases had no gene match. The CDR3 length is 14 residues. CDR3 nucleotide sequence: TGCAGTGCCCGGAGGGCTAGCGGGCCAGATACGCAGTATTTT. Translated, it gives CSARRASGPDTQYF.

This clonotype was recorded at least ten times. The rearrangement links TRBV6-2 or TRBV6-3 to TRBJ2-3, with D tentatively TRBD1 (5 bases). Germline CDR1 is MNHEY and CDR2 is SVGEGT. CDR3 length equals 13 residues. Deletions cut 6 bases from V and 4 bases from J, with 11 bases between. The CDR3 nucleotides read TGTGCCAGCAGGACAGTTTTTTCAGATACGCAGTATTTT. Protein product: CASRTVFSDTQYF.

The table lists this clonotype with a few counts. The chain has TRBV27 and TRBJ2-7, with TRBD1 as a possible D gene (6 bases). CDR3 length: 13 amino acids. Trimming shortened V by 4 bases and J by 5 bases, and 12 bases separated the two germline ends. Germline V gene sequence: CDR1 MNHEY, CDR2 SMNVEV (reference sequence). CDR3 coding DNA: TGTGCCAGCAGTTCCCATGGACAGCACGAGCAGTACTTC. Its translation is CASSSHGQHEQYF.

The sample holds many counts of this clonotype. The rearrangement uses TRBV11-1 and TRBJ2-3, with TRBD1 as a possible D gene (6 bases). This CDR3 is 14 amino acids long. Trimming cost V 4 bases and J 3 bases, with 11 bases left between them. In germline, CDR1 is SGHAT, CDR2 FQDESV (reference sequence). The CDR3 nucleotides are TGTGCCAGCAGCTCTCAGGGGCTTACAGATACGCAGTATTTT. Translating gives CASSSQGLTDTQYF.

This clonotype turned up a few times. The rearrangement uses TRBV12-3 or TRBV12-4 and TRBJ2-3; D not certain. The V end lost 7 bases, the J end lost 6 bases, and 8 bases lay between the germline ends. The CDR3 consists of 11 residues. CDR3 in amino acids: CASTRADTQYF. CDR3 coding DNA: TGTGCCAGCACCAGAGCTGATACGCAGTATTTT.

This clonotype was observed at least ten times. The gene calls are TRBV12-3 or TRBV12-4 and TRBJ1-1; 7 positions match TRBD1. The CDR3 totals 12 residues. V trimming: 7 bases; J trimming: 7 bases; junction bases outside the gene matches: 6. Here the CDR3 reads CASITGANEAFF. In DNA, the CDR3 is TGTGCCAGCATAACAGGGGCGAATGAAGCTTTCTTT.

This clonotype has at least ten counts. The chain combines TRBV6-2 or TRBV6-3 with TRBJ2-1; D is unclear. The CDR3 has 14 amino acids. CDR1 and CDR2 (germline): MNHEY, SVGEGT. V was trimmed by 9 bases and J by 0 bases, leaving 12 bases between them. In nucleotides, the CDR3 is TGTGCCAGTAGGTCTGCTAGCTCCTACAATGAGCAGTTCTTC. Encoded protein: CASRSASSYNEQFF.

In its sample, this clonotype was seen many times. The chain couples TRBV5-1 to TRBJ2-2; D gene unclear. There are 15 residues in the CDR3. Germline CDR1 reads SGHRS; CDR2 reads YFSETQ. V was cut by 0 bases and J by 2 bases, with 8 bases left in between. The CDR3 loop reads CASSLVHANTGELFF. CDR3 bases: TGCGCCAGCAGCTTGGTCCACGCCAACACCGGGGAGCTGTTTTTT.